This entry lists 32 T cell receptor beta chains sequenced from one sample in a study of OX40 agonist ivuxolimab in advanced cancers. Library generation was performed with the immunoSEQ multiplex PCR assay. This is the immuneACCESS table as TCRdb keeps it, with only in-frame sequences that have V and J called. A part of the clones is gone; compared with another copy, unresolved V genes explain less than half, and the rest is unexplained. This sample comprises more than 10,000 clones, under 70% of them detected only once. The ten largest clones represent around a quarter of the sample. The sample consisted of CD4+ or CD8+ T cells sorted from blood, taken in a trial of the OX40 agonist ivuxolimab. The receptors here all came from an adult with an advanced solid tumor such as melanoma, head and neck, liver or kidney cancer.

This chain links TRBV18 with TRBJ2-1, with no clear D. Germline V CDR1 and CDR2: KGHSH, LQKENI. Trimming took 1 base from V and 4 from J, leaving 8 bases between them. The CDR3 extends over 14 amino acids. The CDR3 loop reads CASSPLSDYNEQFF. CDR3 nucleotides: TGTGCCAGCTCACCACTGTCAGATTACAATGAGCAGTTCTTC.

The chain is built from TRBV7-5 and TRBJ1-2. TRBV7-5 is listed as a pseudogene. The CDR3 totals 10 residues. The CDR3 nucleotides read TGTGCCAGCAGCTTAACTGGCTACACCTTC. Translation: CASSLTGYTF.

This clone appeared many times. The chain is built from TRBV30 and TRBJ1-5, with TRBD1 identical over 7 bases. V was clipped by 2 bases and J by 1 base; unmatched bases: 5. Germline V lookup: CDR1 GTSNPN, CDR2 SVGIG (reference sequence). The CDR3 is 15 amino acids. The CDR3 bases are TGTGCCTGGAGTCGAGGGACAGACAGCAATCAGCCCCAGCATTTT. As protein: CAWSRGTDSNQPQHF.

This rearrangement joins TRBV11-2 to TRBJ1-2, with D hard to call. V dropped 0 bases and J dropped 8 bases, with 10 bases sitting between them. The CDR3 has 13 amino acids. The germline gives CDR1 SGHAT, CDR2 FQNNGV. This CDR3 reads CASSLEFGDGYTF. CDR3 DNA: TGTGCCAGCAGCTTAGAGTTTGGTGACGGCTACACCTTC.

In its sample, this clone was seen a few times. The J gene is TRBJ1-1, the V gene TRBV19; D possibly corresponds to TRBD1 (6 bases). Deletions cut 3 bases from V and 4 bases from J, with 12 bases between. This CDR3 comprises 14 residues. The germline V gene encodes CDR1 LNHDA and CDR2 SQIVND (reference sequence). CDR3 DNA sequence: TGTGCCAGTAGTATCGGTGGGGGCCCCACTGAAGCTTTCTTT. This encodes CASSIGGGPTEAFF.

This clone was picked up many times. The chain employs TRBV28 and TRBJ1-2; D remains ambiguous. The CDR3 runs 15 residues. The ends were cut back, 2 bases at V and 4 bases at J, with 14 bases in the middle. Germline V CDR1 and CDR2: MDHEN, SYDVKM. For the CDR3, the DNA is TGTGCCAGCAGTTTAACCCAAACCCCCTCCTATGGCTACACCTTC. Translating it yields CASSLTQTPSYGYTF.

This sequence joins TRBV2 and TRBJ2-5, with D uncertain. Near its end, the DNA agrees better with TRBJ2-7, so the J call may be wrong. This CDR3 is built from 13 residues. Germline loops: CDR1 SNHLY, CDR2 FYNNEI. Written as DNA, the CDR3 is TGTGCCAGCAGAAAGGGCCTTTACTACGAGCAGTACTTC. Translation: CASRKGLYYEQYF.

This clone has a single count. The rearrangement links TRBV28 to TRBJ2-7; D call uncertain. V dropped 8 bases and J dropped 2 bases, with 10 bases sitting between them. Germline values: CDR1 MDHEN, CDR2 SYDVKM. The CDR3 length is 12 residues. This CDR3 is CASCKPAYEQYF. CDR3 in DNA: TGTGCCAGCTGCAAACCAGCCTACGAGCAGTACTTC. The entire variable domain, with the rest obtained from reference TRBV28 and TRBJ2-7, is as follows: DVKVTQSSRYLVKRTGEKVFLECVQDMDHENMFWYRQDPGLGLRLIYFSYDVKMKEKGDIPEGYSVSREKKERFSLILESASTNQTSMYLCASCKPAYEQYFGPGTRLTVT.

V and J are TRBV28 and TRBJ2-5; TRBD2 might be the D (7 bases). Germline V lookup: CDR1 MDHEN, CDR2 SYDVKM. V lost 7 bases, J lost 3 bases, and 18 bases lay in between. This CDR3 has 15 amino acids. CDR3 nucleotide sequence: TGTGCCAGCAATCCCGTAGGGGGGGAAAAAGAGACCCAGTACTTC. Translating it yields CASNPVGGEKETQYF.

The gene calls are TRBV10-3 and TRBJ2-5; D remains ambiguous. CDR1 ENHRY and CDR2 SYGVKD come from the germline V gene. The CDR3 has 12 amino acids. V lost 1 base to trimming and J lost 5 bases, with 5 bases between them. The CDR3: CAISEFKETQYF. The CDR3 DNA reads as TGTGCCATCAGTGAGTTTAAGGAGACCCAGTACTTC.

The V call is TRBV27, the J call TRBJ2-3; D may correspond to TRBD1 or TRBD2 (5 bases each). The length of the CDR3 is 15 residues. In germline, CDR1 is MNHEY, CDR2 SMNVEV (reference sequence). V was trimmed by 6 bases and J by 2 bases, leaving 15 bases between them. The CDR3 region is CASRPWDADTDTQYF. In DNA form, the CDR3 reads TGTGCCAGCAGGCCCTGGGACGCCGACACAGATACGCAGTATTTT.

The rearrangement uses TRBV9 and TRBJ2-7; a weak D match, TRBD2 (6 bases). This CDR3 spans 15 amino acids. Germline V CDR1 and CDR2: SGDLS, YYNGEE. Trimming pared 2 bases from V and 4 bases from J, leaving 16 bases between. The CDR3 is CASSVSGTGSYEQYF. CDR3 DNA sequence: TGTGCCAGCAGCGTTTCCGGGACTGGGTCTTACGAGCAGTACTTC. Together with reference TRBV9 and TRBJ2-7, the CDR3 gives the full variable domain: DSGVTQTPKHLITATGQRVTLRCSPRSGDLSVYWYQQSLDQGLQFLIQYYNGEERAKGNILERFSAQQFPDLHSELNLSSLELGDSALYFCASSVSGTGSYEQYFGPGTRLTVT.

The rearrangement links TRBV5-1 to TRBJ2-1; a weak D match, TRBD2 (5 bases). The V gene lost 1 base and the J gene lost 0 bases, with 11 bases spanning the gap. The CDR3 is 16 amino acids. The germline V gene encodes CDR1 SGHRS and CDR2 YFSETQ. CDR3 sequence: CASSLYSESSYNEQFF. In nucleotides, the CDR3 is TGCGCCAGCAGCTTGTATAGCGAGAGCTCCTACAATGAGCAGTTCTTC. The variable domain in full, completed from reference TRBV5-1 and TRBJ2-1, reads KAGVTQTPRYLIKTRGQQVTLSCSPISGHRSVSWYQQTPGQGLQFLFEYFSETQRNKGNFPGRFSGRQFSNSRSEMNVSTLELGDSALYLCASSLYSESSYNEQFFGPGTRLTVL.

The CDR3 protein is CASSIRGTGHEQYF. DNA for the CDR3: TGTGCCAGCAGTATCCGAGGGACAGGACACGAGCAGTACTTC. This sequence joins TRBV27 and TRBJ2-7, with 8 bases matching TRBD1. CDR1 is MNHEY, CDR2 SMNVEV, per germline (reference sequence). V lost 5 bases, J lost 5 bases, and 8 bases stayed unmatched. The CDR3 spans 14 residues.

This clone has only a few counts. CDR3 nucleotides: TGTGCCAGCAGCTTAGTAGTTGAAGCTTTCTTT. This translates into CASSLVVEAFF. The chain recombines TRBV7-9 with TRBJ1-1; D is unresolved. The CDR3 is 11 amino acids. Germline V gene sequence: CDR1 SEHNR, CDR2 FQNEAQ (reference sequence). Between the trimmed V and J ends, which lost 1 base and 7 bases, there was a span of 4 bases.

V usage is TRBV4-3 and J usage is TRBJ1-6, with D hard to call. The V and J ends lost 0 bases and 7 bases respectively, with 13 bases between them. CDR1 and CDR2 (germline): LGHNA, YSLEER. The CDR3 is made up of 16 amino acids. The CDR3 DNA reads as TGCGCCAGCAGCCAAGACAGGAATTTGGGAAATTCACCCCTCCACTTT. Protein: CASSQDRNLGNSPLHF.

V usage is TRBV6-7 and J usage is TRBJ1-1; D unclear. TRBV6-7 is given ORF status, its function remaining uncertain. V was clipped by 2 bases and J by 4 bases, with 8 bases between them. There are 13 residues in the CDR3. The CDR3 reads CASSYLGGTEAFF. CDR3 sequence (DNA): TGTGCCAGCAGTTACCTGGGAGGCACTGAAGCTTTCTTT.

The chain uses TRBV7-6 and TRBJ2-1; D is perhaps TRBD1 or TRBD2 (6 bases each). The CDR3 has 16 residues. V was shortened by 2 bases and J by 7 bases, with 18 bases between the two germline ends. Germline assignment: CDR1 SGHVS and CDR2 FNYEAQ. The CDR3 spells CASSLSSGAWGNEQFF. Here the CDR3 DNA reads TGTGCCAGCAGCTTATCTTCGGGGGCCTGGGGGAATGAGCAGTTCTTC.

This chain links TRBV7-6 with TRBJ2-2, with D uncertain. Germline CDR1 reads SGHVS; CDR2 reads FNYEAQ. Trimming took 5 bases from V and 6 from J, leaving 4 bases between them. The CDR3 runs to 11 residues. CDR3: CASSTAGELFF. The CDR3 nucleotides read TGTGCCAGCAGCACCGCCGGGGAGCTGTTTTTT. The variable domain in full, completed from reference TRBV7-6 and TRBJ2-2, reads GAGVSQSPRYKVTKRGQDVALRCDPISGHVSLYWYRQALGQGPEFLTYFNYEAQQDKSGLPNDRFSAERPEGSISTLTIQRTEQRDSAMYRCASSTAGELFFGEGSRLTVL.

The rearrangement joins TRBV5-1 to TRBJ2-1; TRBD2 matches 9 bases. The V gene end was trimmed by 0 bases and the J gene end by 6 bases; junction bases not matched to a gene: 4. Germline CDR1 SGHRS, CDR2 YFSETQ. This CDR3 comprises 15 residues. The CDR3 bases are TGCGCCAGCAGCTTGGGTCTAGCGGGATTCAATGAGCAGTTCTTC. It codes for CASSLGLAGFNEQFF.

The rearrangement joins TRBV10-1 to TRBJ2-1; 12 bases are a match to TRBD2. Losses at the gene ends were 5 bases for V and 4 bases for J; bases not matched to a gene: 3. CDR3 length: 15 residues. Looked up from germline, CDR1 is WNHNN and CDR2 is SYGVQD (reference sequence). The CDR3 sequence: CASSNGLAGYNEQFF. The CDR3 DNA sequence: TGCGCCAGCAGTAACGGACTAGCGGGATACAATGAGCAGTTCTTC.

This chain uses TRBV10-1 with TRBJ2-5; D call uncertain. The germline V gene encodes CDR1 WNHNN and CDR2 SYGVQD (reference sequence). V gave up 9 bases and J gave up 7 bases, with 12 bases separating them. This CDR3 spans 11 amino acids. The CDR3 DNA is TGCGCCAGTCTAGGTCTCGTGACCCAGTACTTC. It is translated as CASLGLVTQYF.

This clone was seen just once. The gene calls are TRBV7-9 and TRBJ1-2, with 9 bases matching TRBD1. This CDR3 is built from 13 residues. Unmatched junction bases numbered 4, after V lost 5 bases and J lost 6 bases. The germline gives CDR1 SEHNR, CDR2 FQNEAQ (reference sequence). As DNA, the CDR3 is TGTGCCAGCAGCGGTACAGGGGGCCATGGCTACACCTTC. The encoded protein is CASSGTGGHGYTF. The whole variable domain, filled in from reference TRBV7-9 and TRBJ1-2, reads DTGVSQNPRHKITKRGQNVTFRCDPISEHNRLYWYRQTLGQGPEFLTYFQNEAQLEKSRLLSDRFSAERPKGSFSTLEIQRTEQGDSAMYLCASSGTGGHGYTFGSGTRLTVV.

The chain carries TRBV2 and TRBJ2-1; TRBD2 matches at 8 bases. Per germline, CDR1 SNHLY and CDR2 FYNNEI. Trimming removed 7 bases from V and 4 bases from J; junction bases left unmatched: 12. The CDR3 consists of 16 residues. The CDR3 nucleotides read TGTGCCAGCAAAGAATCCGTGACTAGCGCGTACAATGAGCAGTTCTTC. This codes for CASKESVTSAYNEQFF.

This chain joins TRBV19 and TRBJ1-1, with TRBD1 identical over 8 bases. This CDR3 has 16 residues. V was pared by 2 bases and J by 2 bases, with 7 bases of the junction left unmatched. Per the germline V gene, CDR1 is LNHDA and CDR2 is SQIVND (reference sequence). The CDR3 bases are TGTGCCAGTAGTATATGGCAGGGGGCAAGCAACACTGAAGCTTTCTTT. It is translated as CASSIWQGASNTEAFF.

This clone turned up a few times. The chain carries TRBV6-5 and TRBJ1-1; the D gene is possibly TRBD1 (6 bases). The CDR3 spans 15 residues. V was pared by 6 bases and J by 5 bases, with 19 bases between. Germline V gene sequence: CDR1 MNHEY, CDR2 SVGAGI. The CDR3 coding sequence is TGTGCCAGCAGCCCCGCCGGGGGGGCAGGAACTGAAGCTTTCTTT. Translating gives CASSPAGGAGTEAFF.

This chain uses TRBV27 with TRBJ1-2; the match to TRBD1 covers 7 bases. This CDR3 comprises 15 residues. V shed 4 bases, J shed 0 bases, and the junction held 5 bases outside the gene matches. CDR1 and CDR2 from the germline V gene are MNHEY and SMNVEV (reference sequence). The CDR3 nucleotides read TGTGCCAGCAGTTCAAACAGGGGTCCTAACTATGGCTACACCTTC. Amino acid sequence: CASSSNRGPNYGYTF.

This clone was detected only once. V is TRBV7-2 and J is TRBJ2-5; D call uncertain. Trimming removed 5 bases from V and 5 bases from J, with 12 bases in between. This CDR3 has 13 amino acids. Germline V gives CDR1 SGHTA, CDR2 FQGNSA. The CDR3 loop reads CASSRDNWETQYF. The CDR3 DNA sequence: TGTGCCAGCAGCCGAGACAACTGGGAGACCCAGTACTTC.

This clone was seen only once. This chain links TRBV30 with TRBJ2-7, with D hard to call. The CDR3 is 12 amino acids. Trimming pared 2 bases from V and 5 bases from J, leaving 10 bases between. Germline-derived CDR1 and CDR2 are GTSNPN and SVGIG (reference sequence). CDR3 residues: CAWSPMGNEQYF. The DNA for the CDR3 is TGTGCCTGGAGTCCCATGGGAAACGAGCAGTACTTC.

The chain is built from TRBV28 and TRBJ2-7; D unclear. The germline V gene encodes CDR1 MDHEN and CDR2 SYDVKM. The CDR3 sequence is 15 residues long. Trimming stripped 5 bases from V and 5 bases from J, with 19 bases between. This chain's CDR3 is CASSTPAKGSDEQYF. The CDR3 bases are TGTGCCAGCAGTACTCCGGCCAAGGGAAGCGACGAGCAGTACTTC.

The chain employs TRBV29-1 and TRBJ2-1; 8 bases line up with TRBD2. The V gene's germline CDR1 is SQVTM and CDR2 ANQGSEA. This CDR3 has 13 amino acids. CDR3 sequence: CSVAGLAGNEQFF. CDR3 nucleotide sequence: TGCAGTGTGGCCGGACTAGCAGGCAATGAGCAGTTCTTC.

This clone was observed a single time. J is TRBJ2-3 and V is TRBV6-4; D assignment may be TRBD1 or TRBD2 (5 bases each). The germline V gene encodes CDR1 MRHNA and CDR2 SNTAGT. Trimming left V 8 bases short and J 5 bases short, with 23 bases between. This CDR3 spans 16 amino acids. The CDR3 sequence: CASSLGRAGIGDTQYF. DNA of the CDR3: TGTGCCAGCTCGCTGGGGCGGGCAGGGATAGGAGATACGCAGTATTTT.